The subject of this entry is one TCR beta chain. The RNA input was roughly 0.45 to 1 ug, and it was reverse transcribed with random hexamers. TCR beta CDR3 was amplified by immunoSEQ covering 54 Vbeta and 13 Jbeta. One entry per CDR3 protein, called by TCRdb with MiXCR from the immunoSEQ multiplex PCR reads. The sample shows over 300,000 distinct CDR3 sequences, 92% of them seen only once. From blood CD8+ and CD4+ T cells, TCR beta sequences were generated. Multiple sclerosis controls were treatment-naive patients with stable or active relapsing-remitting disease. Isolation of CD8+ and CD4+ T cells was performed negatively, whereas enrichment of TEMRA cells was done by FACS. This record comes from a study of CD8 T cells in Susac syndrome. V was clipped by 6 bases and J by 0 bases; unmatched bases: 9. Looked up from germline, CDR1 is MNHEY and CDR2 is SMNVEV (reference sequence). This CDR3 is built from 16 residues.

This TCR came from a human donor with multiple sclerosis. The sequenced material came from CD4+ T cells from PBMCs. The rearrangement uses TRBV27 and TRBJ2-3, with 7 bases lining up with TRBD2. Here the CDR3 reads CASRIAAGASTDTQYF. Here the CDR3 DNA reads TGTGCCAGCAGAATAGCGGCGGGAGCTAGCACAGATACGCAGTATTTT.